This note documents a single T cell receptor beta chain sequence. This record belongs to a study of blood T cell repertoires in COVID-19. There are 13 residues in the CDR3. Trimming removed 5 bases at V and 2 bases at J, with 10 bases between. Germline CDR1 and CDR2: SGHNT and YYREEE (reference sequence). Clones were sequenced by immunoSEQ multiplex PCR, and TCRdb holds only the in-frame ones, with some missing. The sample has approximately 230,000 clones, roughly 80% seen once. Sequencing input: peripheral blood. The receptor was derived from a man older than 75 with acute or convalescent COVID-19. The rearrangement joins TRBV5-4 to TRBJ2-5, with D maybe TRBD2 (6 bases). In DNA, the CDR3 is TGTGCCAGCAGGGAGGGTGTACAAGAGACCCAGTACTTC. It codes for CASREGVQETQYF.